This is a list of T cell receptor beta chains from one sample in a study of T cell repertoires in cytomegalovirus infection. MiXCR was run by TCRdb on the reads, yielding one entry per CDR3 protein. The sample shows around 450,000 distinct CDR3 sequences, under 40% of them seen only once. Sequencing input: PBMCs. These receptors all stem from a human donor in good health (CMV status not recorded). Some clones in this sample may be carry-over from other donors' samples. The CDR3 runs from the conserved cysteine through the conserved F or W. Each record gives: V gene, clone size, J gene, D gene, CDR3 DNA, CDR3 protein. D genes are given only for firm matches. Clone size is not always given. Where it is, it says once, few, many or a class for expanded clones.

V: TRBV12-3/TRBV12-4
size: few
J: TRBJ2-1
D: .
DNA: TGTGCCAGCCGGGCCCTCGGGCGGAGTGAGCAGTTCTTC
CDR3: CASRALGRSEQFF

V: TRBV5-1
size: .
J: TRBJ1-2
D: .
DNA: TGCGCCAGCAGCTTGGGAGGTGGGAAGGGCTACACCTTC
CDR3: CASSLGGGKGYTF

V: TRBV5-6
size: few
J: TRBJ1-6
D: .
DNA: TGTGCCAGCAGCTTGGATCGAAAGCCTCAATCACCCCTCCACTTT
CDR3: CASSLDRKPQSPLHF

V: TRBV6-5
size: .
J: TRBJ2-7
D: TRBD1
DNA: TGTGCCAGCAGTTCCTCTTATGACAGGGCCGAGCAGTACTTC
CDR3: CASSSSYDRAEQYF

V: TRBV28
size: many
J: TRBJ2-5
D: .
DNA: TGTGCCAGCATGAGGGGGAACATGGAGACCCAGTACTTC
CDR3: CASMRGNMETQYF

V: TRBV10-2
size: few
J: TRBJ2-3
D: .
DNA: TGCGCCAGCAGTGAGTACGGGACAGATACGCAGTATTTT
CDR3: CASSEYGTDTQYF

V: TRBV20-1
size: .
J: TRBJ1-5
D: .
DNA: TGCAGTGCTAGAGTGGGGGGGCATCTGCCCCAGCATTTT
CDR3: CSARVGGHLPQHF

V: TRBV27
size: .
J: TRBJ2-3
D: .
DNA: TGTGCCAGCAGCAAGGACTGGGGGAAGGGGGATACGCAGTATTTT
CDR3: CASSKDWGKGDTQYF

V: TRBV11-2
size: few
J: TRBJ1-5
D: .
DNA: TGTGCCAGCAGCTTAGGCGGGGGGCGCGACCCTATCCAGCCCCAGCATTTT
CDR3: CASSLGGGRDPIQPQHF

V: TRBV7-8
size: .
J: TRBJ1-2
D: .
DNA: TGTGCCAGCAGCTTAGCGCCCCCAGCTCGTGGAGGGTCCGGTTACACCTTC
CDR3: CASSLAPPARGGSGYTF

V: TRBV10-3
size: .
J: TRBJ1-5
D: .
DNA: TGTGCCATCGGACGACAGGATCAGCCCCAGCATTTT
CDR3: CAIGRQDQPQHF